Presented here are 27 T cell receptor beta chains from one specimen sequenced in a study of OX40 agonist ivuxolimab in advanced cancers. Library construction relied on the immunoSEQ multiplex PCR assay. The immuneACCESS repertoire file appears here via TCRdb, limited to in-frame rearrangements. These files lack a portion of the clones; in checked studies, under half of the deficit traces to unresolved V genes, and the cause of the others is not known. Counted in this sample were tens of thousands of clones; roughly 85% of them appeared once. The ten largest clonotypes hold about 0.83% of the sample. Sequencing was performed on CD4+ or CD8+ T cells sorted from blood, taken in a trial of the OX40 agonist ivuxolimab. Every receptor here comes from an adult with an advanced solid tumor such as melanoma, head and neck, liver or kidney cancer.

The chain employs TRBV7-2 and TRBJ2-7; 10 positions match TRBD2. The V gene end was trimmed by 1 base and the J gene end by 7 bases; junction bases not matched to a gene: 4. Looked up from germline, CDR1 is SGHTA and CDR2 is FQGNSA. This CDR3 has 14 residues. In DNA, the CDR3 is TGTGCCAGCAGCTTAGAGCGGGGGGGCGTGGAGCAGTACTTC. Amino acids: CASSLERGGVEQYF.

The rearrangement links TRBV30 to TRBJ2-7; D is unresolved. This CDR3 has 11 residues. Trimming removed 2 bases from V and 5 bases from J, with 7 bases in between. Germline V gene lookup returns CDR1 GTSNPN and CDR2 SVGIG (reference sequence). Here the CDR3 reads CAWSQRDEQYF. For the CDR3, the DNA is TGTGCCTGGAGTCAAAGGGACGAGCAGTACTTC.

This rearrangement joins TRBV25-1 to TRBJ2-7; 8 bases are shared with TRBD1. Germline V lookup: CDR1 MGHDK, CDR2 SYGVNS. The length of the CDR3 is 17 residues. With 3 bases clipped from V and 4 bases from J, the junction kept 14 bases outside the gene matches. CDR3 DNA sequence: TGTGCCAGCAGTGATGCAACACGCGGACAGGGTCGGTACGAGCAGTACTTC. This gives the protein CASSDATRGQGRYEQYF.

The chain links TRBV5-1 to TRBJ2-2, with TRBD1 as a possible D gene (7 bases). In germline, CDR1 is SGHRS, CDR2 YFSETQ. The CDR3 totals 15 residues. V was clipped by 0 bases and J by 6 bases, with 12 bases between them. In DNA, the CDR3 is TGCGCCAGCAGCTTGGAGGTCAGGGGGGCCGGGGAGCTGTTTTTT. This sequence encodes CASSLEVRGAGELFF. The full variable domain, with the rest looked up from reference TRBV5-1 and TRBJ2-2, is KAGVTQTPRYLIKTRGQQVTLSCSPISGHRSVSWYQQTPGQGLQFLFEYFSETQRNKGNFPGRFSGRQFSNSRSEMNVSTLELGDSALYLCASSLEVRGAGELFFGEGSRLTVL.

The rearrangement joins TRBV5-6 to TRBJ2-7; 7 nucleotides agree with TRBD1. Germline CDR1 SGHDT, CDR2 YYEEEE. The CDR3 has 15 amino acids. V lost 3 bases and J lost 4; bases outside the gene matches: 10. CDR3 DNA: TGTGCCAGCAGCTCGGGACAGCTTACAGGTTACGAGCAGTACTTC. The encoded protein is CASSSGQLTGYEQYF.

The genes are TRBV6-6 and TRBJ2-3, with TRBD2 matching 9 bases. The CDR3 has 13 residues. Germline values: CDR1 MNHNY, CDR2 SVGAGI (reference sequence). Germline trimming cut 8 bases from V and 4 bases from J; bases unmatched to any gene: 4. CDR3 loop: CASRGTSSDTQYF. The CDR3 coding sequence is TGTGCCAGCCGCGGGACTAGCTCAGATACGCAGTATTTT.

DNA of the CDR3: TGTGCCAGCAGACCGCGTGACAGCTCCTACAATGAGCAGTTCTTC. It codes for CASRPRDSSYNEQFF. J is TRBJ2-1 and V is TRBV28; maybe TRBD1 (5 bases). The length of the CDR3 is 15 residues. The V and J ends lost 6 bases and 0 bases respectively, with 12 bases between them. Germline-derived CDR1 and CDR2 are MDHEN and SYDVKM.

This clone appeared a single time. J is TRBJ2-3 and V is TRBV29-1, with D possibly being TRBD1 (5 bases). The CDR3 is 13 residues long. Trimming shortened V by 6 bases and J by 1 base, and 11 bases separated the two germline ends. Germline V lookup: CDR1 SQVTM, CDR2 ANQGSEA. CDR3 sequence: CSVDSGGTDTQYF. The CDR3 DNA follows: TGCAGCGTCGACAGTGGGGGCACAGATACGCAGTATTTT.

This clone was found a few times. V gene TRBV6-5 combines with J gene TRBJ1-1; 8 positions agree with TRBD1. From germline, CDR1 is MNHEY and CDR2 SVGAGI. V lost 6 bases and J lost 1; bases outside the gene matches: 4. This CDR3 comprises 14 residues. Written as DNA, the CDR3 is TGTGCCAGCAGGCCAGACAGGGGGAACACTGAAGCTTTCTTT. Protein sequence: CASRPDRGNTEAFF.

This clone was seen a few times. The chain's CDR3 is CASSTLTVNTEAFF. The CDR3 DNA reads TGTGCCAGCAGTACGTTGACAGTGAACACTGAAGCTTTCTTT. The genes are TRBV6-1 and TRBJ1-1; D possibly corresponds to TRBD1 (5 bases). CDR3 length: 14 amino acids. The germline CDR1 and CDR2 sequences are MNHNS and SASEGT. Between the trimmed V and J ends, which lost 5 bases and 0 bases, there was a span of 10 bases.

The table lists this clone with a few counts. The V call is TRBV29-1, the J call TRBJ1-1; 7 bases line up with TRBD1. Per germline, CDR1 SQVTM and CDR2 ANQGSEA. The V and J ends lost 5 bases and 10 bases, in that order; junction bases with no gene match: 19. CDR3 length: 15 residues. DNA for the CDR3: TGCAGCGTTATCCGGGACAGAGGCCGTTCGGGTGTAGCTTTCTTT. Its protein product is CSVIRDRGRSGVAFF.

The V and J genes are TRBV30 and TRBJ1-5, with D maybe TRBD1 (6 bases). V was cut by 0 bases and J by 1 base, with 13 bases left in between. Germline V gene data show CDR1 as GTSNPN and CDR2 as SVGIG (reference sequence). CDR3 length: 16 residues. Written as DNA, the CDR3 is TGTGCCTGGAGTGTTCTGGGGGGCCGGAGCAATCAGCCCCAGCATTTT. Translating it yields CAWSVLGGRSNQPQHF.

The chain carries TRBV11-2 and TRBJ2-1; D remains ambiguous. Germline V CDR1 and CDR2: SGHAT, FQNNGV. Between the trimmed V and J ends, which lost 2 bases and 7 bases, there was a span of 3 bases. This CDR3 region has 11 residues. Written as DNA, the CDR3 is TGTGCCAGCAGCTTACAGAATGAGCAGTTCTTC. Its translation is CASSLQNEQFF.

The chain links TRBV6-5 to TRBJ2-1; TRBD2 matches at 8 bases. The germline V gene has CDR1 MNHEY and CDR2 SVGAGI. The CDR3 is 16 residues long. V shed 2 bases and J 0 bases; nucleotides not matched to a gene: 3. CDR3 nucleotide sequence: TGTGCCAGCAGTTACGCGGGGGGAAACTCCTACAATGAGCAGTTCTTC. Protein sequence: CASSYAGGNSYNEQFF.

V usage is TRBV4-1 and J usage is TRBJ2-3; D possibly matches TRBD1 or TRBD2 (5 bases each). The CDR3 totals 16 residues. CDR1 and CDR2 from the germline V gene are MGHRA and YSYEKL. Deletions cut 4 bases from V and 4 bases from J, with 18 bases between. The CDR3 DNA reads TGCGCCAGCAGCCCCCCCAGGGTACTAGGGTCAGATACGCAGTATTTT. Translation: CASSPPRVLGSDTQYF.

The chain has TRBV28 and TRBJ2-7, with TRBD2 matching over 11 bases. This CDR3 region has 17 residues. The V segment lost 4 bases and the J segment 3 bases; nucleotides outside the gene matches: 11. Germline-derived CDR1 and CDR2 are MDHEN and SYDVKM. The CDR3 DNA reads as TGTGCCAGCAGTTCTGGCCAATTTAGCGGGGGGGGCTACGAGCAGTACTTC. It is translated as CASSSGQFSGGGYEQYF.

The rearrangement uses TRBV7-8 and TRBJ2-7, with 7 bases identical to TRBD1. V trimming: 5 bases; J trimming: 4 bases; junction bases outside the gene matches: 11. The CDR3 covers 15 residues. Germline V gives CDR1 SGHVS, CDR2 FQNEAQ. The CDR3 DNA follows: TGTGCCAGCAGCGCGTCCCAGGGGGTAGGATACGAGCAGTACTTC. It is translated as CASSASQGVGYEQYF.

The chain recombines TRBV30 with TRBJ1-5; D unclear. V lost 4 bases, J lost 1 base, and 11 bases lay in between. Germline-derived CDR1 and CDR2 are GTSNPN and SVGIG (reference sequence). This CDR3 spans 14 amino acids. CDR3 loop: CAWTGCPSNQPQHF. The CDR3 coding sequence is TGTGCCTGGACCGGCTGCCCCAGCAATCAGCCCCAGCATTTT. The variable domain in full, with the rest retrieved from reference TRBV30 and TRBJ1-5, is SQTIHQWPATLVQPVGSPLSLECTVEGTSNPNLYWYRQAAGRGLQLLFYSVGIGQISSEVPQNLSASRPQDRQFILSSKKLLLSDSGFYLCAWTGCPSNQPQHFGDGTRLSIL.

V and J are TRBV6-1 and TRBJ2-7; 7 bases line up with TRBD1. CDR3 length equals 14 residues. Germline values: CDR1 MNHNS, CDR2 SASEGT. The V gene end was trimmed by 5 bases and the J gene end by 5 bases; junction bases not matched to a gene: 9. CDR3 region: CASSLTGQSDEQYF. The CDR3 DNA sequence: TGTGCCAGCAGTCTTACGGGACAGTCGGACGAGCAGTACTTC.

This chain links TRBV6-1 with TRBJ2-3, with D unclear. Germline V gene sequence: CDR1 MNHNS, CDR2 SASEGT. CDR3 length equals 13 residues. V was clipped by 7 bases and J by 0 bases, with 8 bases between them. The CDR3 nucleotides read TGTGCCAGCAAAGTTAGGAGCACAGATACGCAGTATTTT. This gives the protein CASKVRSTDTQYF.

The CDR3: CASSLGGGSRAAEQYF. CDR3 DNA sequence: TGTGCCAGCAGCTTAGGCGGGGGATCAAGGGCAGCCGAGCAGTACTTC. This chain joins TRBV7-8 and TRBJ2-7, with 7 bases identical to TRBD2. Germline CDR1 is SGHVS and CDR2 is FQNEAQ. The CDR3 runs to 16 residues. V dropped 1 base and J dropped 6; count of bases not matched to a gene: 12.

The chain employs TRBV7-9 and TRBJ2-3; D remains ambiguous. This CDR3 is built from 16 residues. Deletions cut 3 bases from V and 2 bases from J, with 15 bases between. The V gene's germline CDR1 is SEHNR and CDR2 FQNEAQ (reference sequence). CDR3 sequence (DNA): TGTGCCAGCAGCTTGTCAGCCAGCGCATCCACAGATACGCAGTATTTT. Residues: CASSLSASASTDTQYF.

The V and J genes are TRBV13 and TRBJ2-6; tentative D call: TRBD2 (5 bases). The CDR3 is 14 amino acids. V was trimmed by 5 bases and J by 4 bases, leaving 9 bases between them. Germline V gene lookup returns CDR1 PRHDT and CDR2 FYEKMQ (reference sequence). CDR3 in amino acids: CASSPPGGANVLTF. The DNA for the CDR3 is TGTGCCAGCAGCCCACCGGGGGGGGCCAACGTCCTGACTTTC. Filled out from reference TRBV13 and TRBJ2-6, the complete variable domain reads AAGVIQSPRHLIKEKRETATLKCYPIPRHDTVYWYQQGPGQDPQFLISFYEKMQSDKGSIPDRFSAQQFSDYHSELNMSSLELGDSALYFCASSPPGGANVLTFGAGSRLTVL.

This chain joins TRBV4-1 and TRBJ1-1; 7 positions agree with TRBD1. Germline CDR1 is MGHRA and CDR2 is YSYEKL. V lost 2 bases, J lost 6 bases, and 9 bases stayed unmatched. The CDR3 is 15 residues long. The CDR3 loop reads CASSQTRRGIAEAFF. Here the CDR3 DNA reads TGCGCCAGCAGCCAAACCCGCAGGGGGATCGCTGAAGCTTTCTTT.

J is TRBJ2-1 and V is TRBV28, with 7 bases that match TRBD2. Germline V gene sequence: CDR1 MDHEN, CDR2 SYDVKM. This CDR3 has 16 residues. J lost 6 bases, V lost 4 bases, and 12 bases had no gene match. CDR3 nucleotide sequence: TGTGCCAGCAGTTCCCCGGGGAGGGTGGGACTCAATGAGCAGTTCTTC. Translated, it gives CASSSPGRVGLNEQFF.

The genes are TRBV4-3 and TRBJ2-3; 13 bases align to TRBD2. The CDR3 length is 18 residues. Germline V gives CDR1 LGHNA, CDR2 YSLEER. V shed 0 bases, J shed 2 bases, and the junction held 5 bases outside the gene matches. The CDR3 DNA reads TGCGCCAGCAGCCAAGATCGGGGGACTAGCGGGAACACAGATACGCAGTATTTT. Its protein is CASSQDRGTSGNTDTQYF.

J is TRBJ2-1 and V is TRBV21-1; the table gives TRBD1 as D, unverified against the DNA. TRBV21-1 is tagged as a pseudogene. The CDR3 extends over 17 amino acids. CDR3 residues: CASSSFSQGESYNEQFF. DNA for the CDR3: TGTGCCAGCAGCAGCTTTTCGCAGGGGGAGTCCTACAATGAGCAGTTCTTC.